A selection of T cell receptor beta chains follows, all from one sample in a study of blood T cell repertoires in COVID-19. Clones were read by immunoSEQ multiplex PCR, and TCRdb kept only the in-frame ones, dropping some. The sample contains 200,000 to 250,000 clones, around 84% of which appear only once. The sequenced sample consisted of peripheral blood. The receptor set was obtained from a man aged 25 to 45 with active or convalescent COVID-19. CDR3s include the opening cysteine and the closing phenylalanine or tryptophan. The D gene is left open where the match is weak. Clone size is shown for a subset of rows, as once, few, many or a class of expanded clone.

V gene: TRBV5-8; clone size: -; D gene: TRBD1; J gene: TRBJ1-5; CDR3 DNA: TGTGCCAGCAGCCCAGGTAGGGGGCGCGGACAGCCCCAGCATTTT; CDR3 protein: CASSPGRGRGQPQHF
V gene: TRBV14; clone size: -; D gene: -; J gene: TRBJ1-2; CDR3 DNA: TGTGCCAGCAGCCAAGGTGGGGGCAGGACCCTCAGGATTTTCTTC; CDR3 protein: CASSQGGGRTLRIFF
V gene: TRBV6-5; clone size: once; D gene: -; J gene: TRBJ1-6; CDR3 DNA: TGTGCCAGCATCAGGGTAGGGAATTCACCCCTCCACTTT; CDR3 protein: CASIRVGNSPLHF
V gene: TRBV29-1; clone size: -; D gene: -; J gene: TRBJ1-2; CDR3 DNA: TGCAGCGTGACCCGGGACAACAACTATGGCTACACCTTC; CDR3 protein: CSVTRDNNYGYTF
V gene: TRBV5-6; clone size: -; D gene: -; J gene: TRBJ1-3; CDR3 DNA: TGTGCCAGCAGCCCCGGGAGGTCCTCTGGAAACACCATATATTTT; CDR3 protein: CASSPGRSSGNTIYF
V gene: TRBV18; clone size: -; D gene: -; J gene: TRBJ1-5; CDR3 DNA: TGTGCCAGCTCACCCCAGGGCAATCAGCCCCAGCATTTT; CDR3 protein: CASSPQGNQPQHF
V gene: TRBV5-8; clone size: -; D gene: -; J gene: TRBJ1-1; CDR3 DNA: TGTGCCAGCAGCCCTTGGCGGTTGAACACTGAAGCTTTCTTT; CDR3 protein: CASSPWRLNTEAFF
V gene: TRBV5-1; clone size: -; D gene: TRBD2; J gene: TRBJ2-1; CDR3 DNA: TGCGCCAGCAGCTTGGCCCCTAGCGGGGGGATTTACAATGAGCAGTTCTTC; CDR3 protein: CASSLAPSGGIYNEQFF
V gene: TRBV5-1; clone size: -; D gene: TRBD2; J gene: TRBJ2-5; CDR3 DNA: TGCGCCAGCAGCTTGAGCGGGGGAGAGACCCAGTACTTC; CDR3 protein: CASSLSGGETQYF
V gene: TRBV7-9; clone size: few; D gene: -; J gene: TRBJ1-2; CDR3 DNA: TGTGCCAGCAGCCCTAACAGGGACCAAACTTCTGGCTACACCTTC; CDR3 protein: CASSPNRDQTSGYTF
V gene: TRBV6-6; clone size: -; D gene: -; J gene: TRBJ2-3; CDR3 DNA: TGTGCCAGCAGTTATGGGCAGCCGGGCACAGATACGCAGTATTTT; CDR3 protein: CASSYGQPGTDTQYF
V gene: TRBV12-3/TRBV12-4; clone size: -; D gene: TRBD2; J gene: TRBJ2-7; CDR3 DNA: TGTGCCAGCAGTCAGGGACTAGCGGCCGAGCAGTACTTC; CDR3 protein: CASSQGLAAEQYF
V gene: TRBV9; clone size: -; D gene: TRBD2; J gene: TRBJ2-7; CDR3 DNA: TGTGCCAGCAGCACAACTAGCGGGGGGCCGGGGGAGCAGTACTTC; CDR3 protein: CASSTTSGGPGEQYF
V gene: TRBV12-3/TRBV12-4; clone size: -; D gene: -; J gene: TRBJ1-1; CDR3 DNA: TGTGCCAGCAGTAAGAAGAGGAACACTGAAGCTTTCTTT; CDR3 protein: CASSKKRNTEAFF
V gene: TRBV6-5; clone size: -; D gene: TRBD2; J gene: TRBJ2-7; CDR3 DNA: TGTGCCAGCAGTTCGACTAGCGGGGGCTACGAGCAGTACTTC; CDR3 protein: CASSSTSGGYEQYF
V gene: TRBV7-9; clone size: -; D gene: -; J gene: TRBJ2-5; CDR3 DNA: TGTGCCAGCAGCTTAGGGGAGAAGGGGGTCCAAGAGACCCAGTACTTC; CDR3 protein: CASSLGEKGVQETQYF
V gene: TRBV6-2/TRBV6-3; clone size: -; D gene: TRBD1; J gene: TRBJ2-7; CDR3 DNA: TGTGCCAGCAGTTATAAACAGGGGGCGCGGGAGCAGTACTTC; CDR3 protein: CASSYKQGAREQYF
V gene: TRBV28; clone size: -; D gene: -; J gene: TRBJ1-3; CDR3 DNA: TGTGCCAGCAGTTCCGCAGGTGACACCATATATTTT; CDR3 protein: CASSSAGDTIYF
V gene: TRBV7-9; clone size: once; D gene: TRBD2; J gene: TRBJ2-7; CDR3 DNA: TGTGCCAGCAGCCCAGGGTCGGGGGGTGAGCAGTACTTC; CDR3 protein: CASSPGSGGEQYF
V gene: TRBV4-3; clone size: once; D gene: -; J gene: TRBJ1-1; CDR3 DNA: TGCGCCAGCAGCTCACCCAGGGGCGAGTGGACTGAAGCTTTCTTT; CDR3 protein: CASSSPRGEWTEAFF
V gene: TRBV28; clone size: -; D gene: -; J gene: TRBJ1-1; CDR3 DNA: TGTGCCAGCAGTTCAAGGGGCACTGAAGCTTTCTTT; CDR3 protein: CASSSRGTEAFF
V gene: TRBV2; clone size: -; D gene: -; J gene: TRBJ1-4; CDR3 DNA: TGTGCCACCCCTAAGGAGGGGGGGTATGAAAAACTGTTTTTT; CDR3 protein: CATPKEGGYEKLFF